This T cell receptor beta chain stems from a study of cytomegalovirus exposure and HLA in healthy donors. This CDR3 is built from 10 residues. From germline, CDR1 is MNHEY and CDR2 SMNVEV (reference sequence). Vbeta (60) and Jbeta (13) primers were used in the PCR. Profiled with immunoSEQ multiplex PCR; TCRdb holds only in-frame clones, not every one. The data hold under 200,000 clones, with almost 85% observed a single time. As for this clone: One end of the junction is discordant with germline, which a read error may explain.

This TCR derives from a man younger than 45 in good health and CMV-seronegative. This sequence joins TRBV27 and TRBJ2-7, with 7 bases identical to TRBD1. Source material: PBMCs. The chain's CDR3 is CASRTGRRHF. In DNA, the CDR3 is TGTGCCAGCCGGACAGGCCGGCGGCACTTC.